These T cell receptor beta chains were read from a single sample in a study of shared clonotypes between healthy human individuals. This table comes from immunoSEQ multiplex PCR, and its TCRdb copy is limited to in-frame clones, with some not included. The sample yields over 850,000 clones, around 82% seen once. Sequenced material: memory CD4+ T cells from PBMCs. These receptor sequences come from a man aged 18 to 35 in good health. Some clones in this sample may be carry-over from other donors' samples. The CDR3 runs from the conserved cysteine through the conserved F or W. Fields, in order: J gene, D gene, V gene, CDR3 length, clone size, CDR3 protein, CDR3 DNA. D genes are given only for firm matches. Clone size is shown for a subset of rows, as once, few, many or a class of expanded clone.

J gene: TRBJ1-2; D gene: -; V gene: TRBV5-1; CDR3 length: 14; clone size: -; CDR3 protein: CASSLAGNDYGYTF; CDR3 DNA: TGCGCCAGCAGCTTGGCGGGGAATGACTATGGCTACACCTTC
J gene: TRBJ2-5; D gene: TRBD2; V gene: TRBV13; CDR3 length: 17; clone size: -; CDR3 protein: CASSPHRLAGEIETQYF; CDR3 DNA: TGTGCCAGCAGCCCCCACCGACTAGCAGGAGAGATAGAGACCCAGTACTTC
J gene: TRBJ2-7; D gene: -; V gene: TRBV7-9; CDR3 length: 13; clone size: once; CDR3 protein: CASSFPGPYEQYF; CDR3 DNA: TGTGCCAGCAGCTTCCCGGGCCCCTACGAGCAGTACTTC
J gene: TRBJ2-7; D gene: -; V gene: TRBV30; CDR3 length: 14; clone size: -; CDR3 protein: CAWSGDGSSYEQYF; CDR3 DNA: TGTGCCTGGAGTGGGGACGGGAGCTCCTACGAGCAGTACTTC
J gene: TRBJ2-7; D gene: TRBD1; V gene: TRBV28; CDR3 length: 13; clone size: -; CDR3 protein: CASTPYRGDEQYF; CDR3 DNA: TGTGCCAGCACTCCTTACAGGGGGGACGAGCAGTACTTC
J gene: TRBJ2-7; D gene: TRBD1; V gene: TRBV30; CDR3 length: 13; clone size: -; CDR3 protein: CAWSQDRVGEQYF; CDR3 DNA: TGTGCCTGGAGTCAAGACAGGGTAGGGGAGCAGTACTTC
J gene: TRBJ2-5; D gene: TRBD2; V gene: TRBV29-1; CDR3 length: 13; clone size: -; CDR3 protein: CSVNRLAIETQYF; CDR3 DNA: TGCAGCGTGAATCGACTAGCGATCGAGACCCAGTACTTC
J gene: TRBJ1-1; D gene: -; V gene: TRBV11-2; CDR3 length: 13; clone size: -; CDR3 protein: CASSYHRNTEAFF; CDR3 DNA: TGTGCCAGCAGCTACCATAGGAACACTGAAGCTTTCTTT
J gene: TRBJ2-3; D gene: -; V gene: TRBV30; CDR3 length: 16; clone size: -; CDR3 protein: CAWSVGRRAYTDTQYF; CDR3 DNA: TGTGCCTGGAGTGTTGGAAGGAGAGCCTACACAGATACGCAGTATTTT
J gene: TRBJ1-2; D gene: TRBD1; V gene: TRBV4-2; CDR3 length: 16; clone size: -; CDR3 protein: CASSQEPTRQGGGYTF; CDR3 DNA: TGTGCCAGCAGCCAAGAACCGACCCGGCAGGGGGGTGGCTACACCTTC
J gene: TRBJ2-2; D gene: TRBD2; V gene: TRBV5-8; CDR3 length: 16; clone size: -; CDR3 protein: CASSPTSGMHTGELFF; CDR3 DNA: TGTGCCAGCAGCCCGACTAGCGGGATGCACACCGGGGAGCTGTTTTTT
J gene: TRBJ2-2; D gene: -; V gene: TRBV6-4; CDR3 length: 16; clone size: few; CDR3 protein: CASSAGIGTNTGELFF; CDR3 DNA: TGTGCCAGCAGTGCGGGTATCGGGACGAACACCGGGGAGCTGTTTTTT
J gene: TRBJ2-7; D gene: -; V gene: TRBV28; CDR3 length: 15; clone size: -; CDR3 protein: CASSRTSTGYNEQYF; CDR3 DNA: TGTGCCAGCAGTCGCACCTCCACAGGGTACAACGAGCAGTACTTC
J gene: TRBJ1-1; D gene: -; V gene: TRBV11-1; CDR3 length: 15; clone size: -; CDR3 protein: CASSSSTGASTEAFF; CDR3 DNA: TGTGCCAGCAGCTCCTCCACGGGGGCCAGCACTGAAGCTTTCTTT
J gene: TRBJ2-4; D gene: TRBD1; V gene: TRBV28; CDR3 length: 15; clone size: -; CDR3 protein: CASRAAGGTENIQYF; CDR3 DNA: TGTGCCAGCAGAGCCGCAGGGGGCACGGAAAACATTCAGTACTTC
J gene: TRBJ1-4; D gene: -; V gene: TRBV11-2; CDR3 length: 15; clone size: -; CDR3 protein: CASSFDTGGNEKLFF; CDR3 DNA: TGTGCCAGCAGCTTCGATACTGGAGGGAATGAAAAACTGTTTTTT
J gene: TRBJ2-3; D gene: -; V gene: TRBV20-1; CDR3 length: 11; clone size: -; CDR3 protein: CSARNSDTQYF; CDR3 DNA: TGCAGTGCCCGGAATTCAGATACGCAGTATTTT
J gene: TRBJ2-7; D gene: TRBD1; V gene: TRBV27; CDR3 length: 17; clone size: -; CDR3 protein: CASKIQAAGTGSYEQYF; CDR3 DNA: TGTGCCAGCAAGATTCAAGCCGCCGGGACAGGATCCTACGAGCAGTACTTC
J gene: TRBJ1-1; D gene: TRBD1; V gene: TRBV2; CDR3 length: 12; clone size: -; CDR3 protein: CASGRTGTEAFF; CDR3 DNA: TGTGCCAGCGGACGGACAGGCACTGAAGCTTTCTTT
J gene: TRBJ2-5; D gene: -; V gene: TRBV7-7; CDR3 length: 14; clone size: -; CDR3 protein: CASSFNSGQETQYF; CDR3 DNA: TGTGCCAGCAGCTTCAACAGCGGCCAAGAGACCCAGTACTTC
J gene: TRBJ1-2; D gene: TRBD1; V gene: TRBV5-1; CDR3 length: 14; clone size: -; CDR3 protein: CASSWTSGGYGYTF; CDR3 DNA: TGCGCCAGCAGCTGGACCTCAGGGGGCTATGGCTACACCTTC
J gene: TRBJ1-5; D gene: -; V gene: TRBV5-1; CDR3 length: 14; clone size: once; CDR3 protein: CASSLGEGMGPQHF; CDR3 DNA: TGCGCCAGCAGCTTGGGGGAGGGAATGGGACCCCAGCATTTT
J gene: TRBJ1-6; D gene: -; V gene: TRBV28; CDR3 length: 12; clone size: -; CDR3 protein: CASSRPGQPLHF; CDR3 DNA: TGTGCCAGCAGTCGACCGGGACAACCCCTCCACTTT
J gene: TRBJ1-1; D gene: TRBD1; V gene: TRBV6-5; CDR3 length: 15; clone size: -; CDR3 protein: CASSTRGQMNTEAFF; CDR3 DNA: TGTGCCAGCAGTACTAGGGGACAGATGAACACTGAAGCTTTCTTT
J gene: TRBJ1-1; D gene: TRBD1; V gene: TRBV28; CDR3 length: 18; clone size: once; CDR3 protein: CASSLLTWDRALNTEAFF; CDR3 DNA: TGTGCCAGCAGTTTATTAACCTGGGACAGGGCCTTGAACACTGAAGCTTTCTTT
J gene: TRBJ2-5; D gene: TRBD1; V gene: TRBV2; CDR3 length: 13; clone size: once; CDR3 protein: CASGEGAWETQYF; CDR3 DNA: TGTGCCAGCGGAGAGGGGGCTTGGGAGACCCAGTACTTC
J gene: TRBJ2-7; D gene: -; V gene: TRBV18; CDR3 length: 15; clone size: -; CDR3 protein: CASSPSAPGLYEQYF; CDR3 DNA: TGTGCCAGCTCACCCAGCGCCCCCGGGCTCTACGAGCAGTACTTC
J gene: TRBJ1-2; D gene: TRBD1; V gene: TRBV13; CDR3 length: 14; clone size: few; CDR3 protein: CASSGGDRGYGYTF; CDR3 DNA: TGTGCCAGCAGCGGGGGGGACAGGGGATATGGCTACACCTTC
J gene: TRBJ2-1; D gene: -; V gene: TRBV7-3; CDR3 length: 14; clone size: -; CDR3 protein: CASSLNGVYNEQFF; CDR3 DNA: TGTGCCAGCAGCCTGAACGGGGTTTACAATGAGCAGTTCTTC
J gene: TRBJ2-7; D gene: -; V gene: TRBV2; CDR3 length: 12; clone size: -; CDR3 protein: CASSEVGDEQYF; CDR3 DNA: TGTGCCAGCAGTGAAGTAGGAGACGAGCAGTACTTC
J gene: TRBJ1-2; D gene: TRBD1; V gene: TRBV11-2; CDR3 length: 16; clone size: -; CDR3 protein: CASSPGGTAINYGYTF; CDR3 DNA: TGTGCCAGCAGCCCGGGTGGGACAGCGATTAACTATGGCTACACCTTC
J gene: TRBJ1-1; D gene: -; V gene: TRBV6-5; CDR3 length: 14; clone size: -; CDR3 protein: CASSYSAGNTEAFF; CDR3 DNA: TGTGCCAGCAGTTACTCGGCGGGGAACACTGAAGCTTTCTTT
J gene: TRBJ1-2; D gene: -; V gene: TRBV23-1; CDR3 length: 13; clone size: -; CDR3 protein: CASSIRGPYGYTF; CDR3 DNA: TGCGCCAGCAGTATTCGGGGCCCCTATGGCTACACCTTC
J gene: TRBJ1-2; D gene: TRBD1; V gene: TRBV6-6; CDR3 length: 14; clone size: -; CDR3 protein: CASTTPGGKAGYTF; CDR3 DNA: TGTGCCAGCACCACCCCAGGGGGGAAGGCTGGCTACACCTTC
J gene: TRBJ1-2; D gene: -; V gene: TRBV15; CDR3 length: 13; clone size: -; CDR3 protein: CATSRDRGYGYTF; CDR3 DNA: TGTGCCACCAGCAGAGATCGAGGGTATGGCTACACCTTC
J gene: TRBJ2-7; D gene: -; V gene: TRBV20-1; CDR3 length: 11; clone size: few; CDR3 protein: CSAGAAYEQYF; CDR3 DNA: TGCAGTGCAGGGGCAGCCTACGAGCAGTACTTC
J gene: TRBJ2-3; D gene: TRBD2; V gene: TRBV28; CDR3 length: 15; clone size: -; CDR3 protein: CASRYSGRASDTQYF; CDR3 DNA: TGTGCCAGCAGATATAGCGGGAGGGCCTCAGATACGCAGTATTTT
J gene: TRBJ2-7; D gene: -; V gene: TRBV18; CDR3 length: 15; clone size: once; CDR3 protein: CASSPTGAPFYEQYF; CDR3 DNA: TGTGCCAGCTCACCAACTGGGGCCCCATTCTACGAGCAGTACTTC
J gene: TRBJ1-5; D gene: TRBD1; V gene: TRBV28; CDR3 length: 15; clone size: few; CDR3 protein: CASRPTGFSNQPQHF; CDR3 DNA: TGTGCCAGCAGACCGACAGGGTTTAGCAATCAGCCCCAGCATTTT